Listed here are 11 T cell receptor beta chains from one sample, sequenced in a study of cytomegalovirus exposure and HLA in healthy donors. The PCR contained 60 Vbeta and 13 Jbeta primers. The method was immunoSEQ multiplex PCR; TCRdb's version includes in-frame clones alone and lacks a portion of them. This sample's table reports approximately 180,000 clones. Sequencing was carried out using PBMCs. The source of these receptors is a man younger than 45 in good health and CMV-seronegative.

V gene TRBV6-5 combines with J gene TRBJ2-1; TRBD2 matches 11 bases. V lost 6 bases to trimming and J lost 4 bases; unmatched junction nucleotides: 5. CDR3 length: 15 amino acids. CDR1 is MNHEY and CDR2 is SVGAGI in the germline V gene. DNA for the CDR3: TGTGCCAGCAGCCATCTAGCGGGAGGTTACAATGAGCAGTTCTTC. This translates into CASSHLAGGYNEQFF.

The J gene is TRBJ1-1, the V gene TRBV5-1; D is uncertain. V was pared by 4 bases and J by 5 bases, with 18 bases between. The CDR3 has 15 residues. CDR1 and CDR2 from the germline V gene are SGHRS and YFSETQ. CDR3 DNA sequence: TGCGCCAGCAGCCTGTCCCACGGAGTTGGGACTGAAGCTTTCTTT. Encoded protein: CASSLSHGVGTEAFF.

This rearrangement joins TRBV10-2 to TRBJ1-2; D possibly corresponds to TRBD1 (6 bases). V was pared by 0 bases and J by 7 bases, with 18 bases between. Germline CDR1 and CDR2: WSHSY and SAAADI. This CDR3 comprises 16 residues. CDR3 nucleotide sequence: TGCGCCAGCAGTGAGTCGGCTTGGCAGGGGCGGGTTGGCTACACCTTC. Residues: CASSESAWQGRVGYTF.

The CDR3 sequence: CASSRTRGAYEQYF. Written as DNA, the CDR3 is TGCGCCAGCAGCCGGACTAGGGGGGCCTACGAGCAGTACTTC. The rearrangement joins TRBV5-1 to TRBJ2-7, with D perhaps TRBD2 (7 bases). CDR1 and CDR2 (germline): SGHRS, YFSETQ. The CDR3 totals 14 residues. Trimming took 4 bases from V and 2 from J, leaving 13 bases between them.

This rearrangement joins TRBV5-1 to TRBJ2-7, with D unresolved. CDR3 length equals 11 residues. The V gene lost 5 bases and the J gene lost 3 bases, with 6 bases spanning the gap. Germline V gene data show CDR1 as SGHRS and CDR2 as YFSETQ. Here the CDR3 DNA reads TGCGCCAGCAGGCAACACTACGAGCAGTACTTC. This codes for CASRQHYEQYF.

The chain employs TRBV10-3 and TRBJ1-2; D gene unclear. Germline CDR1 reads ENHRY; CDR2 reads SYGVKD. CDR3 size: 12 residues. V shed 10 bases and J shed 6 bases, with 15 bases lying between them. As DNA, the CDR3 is TGTGCCACCAGATCCCTAACCGATGGCTACACCTTC. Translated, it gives CATRSLTDGYTF.

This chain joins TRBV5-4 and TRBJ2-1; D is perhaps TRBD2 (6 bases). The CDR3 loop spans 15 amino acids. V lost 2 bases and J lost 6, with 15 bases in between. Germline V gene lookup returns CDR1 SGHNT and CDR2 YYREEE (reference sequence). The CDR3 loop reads CASSLSLRETNEQFF. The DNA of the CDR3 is TGTGCCAGCAGCTTATCTCTCCGGGAGACCAATGAGCAGTTCTTC.

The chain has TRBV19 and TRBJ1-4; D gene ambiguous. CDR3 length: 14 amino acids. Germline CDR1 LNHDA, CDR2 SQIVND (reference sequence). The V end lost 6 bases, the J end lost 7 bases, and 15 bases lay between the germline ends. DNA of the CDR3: TGTGCCAGTAGAAACAGTCCAGAGGGTGAAAAACTGTTTTTT. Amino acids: CASRNSPEGEKLFF.

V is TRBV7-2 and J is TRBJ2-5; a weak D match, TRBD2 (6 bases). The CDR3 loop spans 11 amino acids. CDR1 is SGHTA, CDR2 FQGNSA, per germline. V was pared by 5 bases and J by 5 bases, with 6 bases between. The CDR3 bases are TGTGCCAGCAGCCGGGGGGAGACCCAGTACTTC. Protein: CASSRGETQYF.

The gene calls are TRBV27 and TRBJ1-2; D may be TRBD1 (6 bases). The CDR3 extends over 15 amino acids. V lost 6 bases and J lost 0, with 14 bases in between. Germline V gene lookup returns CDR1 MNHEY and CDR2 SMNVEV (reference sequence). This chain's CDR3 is CASRPGHGANYGYTF. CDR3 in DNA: TGTGCCAGCAGACCGGGACACGGAGCTAACTATGGCTACACCTTC.

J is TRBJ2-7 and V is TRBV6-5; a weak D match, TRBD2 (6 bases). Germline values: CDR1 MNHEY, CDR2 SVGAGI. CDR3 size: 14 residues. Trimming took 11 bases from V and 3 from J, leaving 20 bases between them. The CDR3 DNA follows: TGTGCCGCCCGCCCCCTTTGGAGGGGCTACGAGCAGTACTTC. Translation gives CAARPLWRGYEQYF.